These 5 T cell receptor beta chains were sequenced from one sample in a study of T cells expressing NK-cell markers. TCRdb re-called the 5' RACE reads and catalogs CDR3 proteins one per entry, DNA excluded. The sample data list 550,000 or so distinct CDR3 sequences. Sequenced input: blood T cells: a sorted CD56 or NKG2C T cell subset, CD4+ or CD8+ T cells, or bulk PBMC T cells (not recorded which). The receptors originated from a man aged 18 to 30 in good health.

The chain links TRBV29-1 to TRBJ1-2; TCRdb's D gene call, TRBD1, goes unchecked for lack of DNA. CDR3 length: 12 residues. Germline CDR1 reads SQVTM; CDR2 reads ANQGSEA. The CDR3 sequence is CSALDRAYGYTF.

This chain connects TRBV9 to TRBJ2-3; without DNA, the TCRdb call of TRBD1 cannot be checked. The CDR3 extends over 16 amino acids. The germline CDR1 and CDR2 sequences are SGDLS and YYNGEE. The CDR3 spells CASSVLQGVSTDTQYF.

The V and J genes are TRBV28 and TRBJ1-5. Germline assignment: CDR1 MDHEN and CDR2 SYDVKM. This CDR3 comprises 14 residues. The CDR3 is CASSWDGLNQPQHF.

The chain employs TRBV11-2 and TRBJ2-1; without DNA, the TCRdb call of TRBD2 cannot be checked. The CDR3 totals 17 residues. CDR1 is SGHAT and CDR2 is FQNNGV in the germline V gene. CDR3 amino acids: CASSLDQTSGSKNEQFF.

V and J are TRBV12-3 or TRBV12-4 and TRBJ1-6. The CDR3 has 14 amino acids. The CDR3 region is CASRPDVGSSPLHF.